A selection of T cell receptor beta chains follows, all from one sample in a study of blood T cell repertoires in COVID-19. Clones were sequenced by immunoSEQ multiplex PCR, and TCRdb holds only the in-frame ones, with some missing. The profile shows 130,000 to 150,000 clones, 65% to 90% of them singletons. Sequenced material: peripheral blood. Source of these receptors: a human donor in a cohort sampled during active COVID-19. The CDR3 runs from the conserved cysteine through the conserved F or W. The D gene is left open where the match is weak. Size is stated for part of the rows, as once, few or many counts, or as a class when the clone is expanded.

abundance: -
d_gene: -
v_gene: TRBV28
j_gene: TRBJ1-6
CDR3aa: CASRDLGLNSPLHF
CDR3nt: TGTGCCAGCAGAGACCTGGGACTTAATTCACCCCTCCACTTT

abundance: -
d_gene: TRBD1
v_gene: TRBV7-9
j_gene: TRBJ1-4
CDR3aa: CASSDWTGNEKLFF
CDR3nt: TGTGCCAGCAGCGACTGGACAGGGAATGAAAAACTGTTTTTT

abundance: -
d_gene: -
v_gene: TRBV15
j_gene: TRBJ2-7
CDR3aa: CATSRDLTRTYEQYF
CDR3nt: TGTGCCACCAGCAGAGATTTGACTAGGACCTACGAGCAGTACTTC

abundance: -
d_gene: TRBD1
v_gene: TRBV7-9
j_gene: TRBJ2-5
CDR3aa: CASSLSRGPQETQYF
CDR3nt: TGTGCCAGCAGCTTATCGAGGGGGCCCCAAGAGACCCAGTACTTC

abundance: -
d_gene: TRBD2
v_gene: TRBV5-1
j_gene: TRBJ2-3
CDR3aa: CASSTSGNADTQYF
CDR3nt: TGCGCCAGCAGCACCAGCGGGAACGCAGATACGCAGTATTTT

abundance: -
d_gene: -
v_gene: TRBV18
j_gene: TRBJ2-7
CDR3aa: CASSPGGRRYEQYF
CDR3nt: TGTGCCAGCTCACCCGGAGGAAGGAGATACGAGCAGTACTTC

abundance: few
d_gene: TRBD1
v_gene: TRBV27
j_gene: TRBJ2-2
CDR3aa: CASSLSGQGLNTGELFF
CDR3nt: TGTGCCAGCAGTTTATCGGGACAGGGCTTGAACACCGGGGAGCTGTTTTTT

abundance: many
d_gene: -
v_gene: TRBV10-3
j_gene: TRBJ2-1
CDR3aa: CAISEAGQEQFF
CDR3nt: TGTGCCATCAGTGAGGCCGGACAGGAGCAGTTCTTC

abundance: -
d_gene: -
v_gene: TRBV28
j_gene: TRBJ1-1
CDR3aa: CASSPVGTLVNTEAFF
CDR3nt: TGTGCCAGCAGTCCCGTGGGGACACTCGTGAACACTGAAGCTTTCTTT

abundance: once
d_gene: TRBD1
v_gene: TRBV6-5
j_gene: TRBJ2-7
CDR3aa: CASSYGTGVYEQYF
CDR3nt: TGTGCCAGCAGTTACGGGACAGGGGTCTACGAGCAGTACTTC

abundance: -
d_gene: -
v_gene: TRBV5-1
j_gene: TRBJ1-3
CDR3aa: CASSPQAGLSSGNTIYF
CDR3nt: TGCGCCAGCAGCCCCCAGGCAGGGCTGAGCTCTGGAAACACCATATATTTT

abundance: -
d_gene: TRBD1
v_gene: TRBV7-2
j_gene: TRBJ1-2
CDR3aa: CASSLPTGANYGYTF
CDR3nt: TGTGCCAGCAGCTTACCGACAGGGGCGAACTATGGCTACACCTTC

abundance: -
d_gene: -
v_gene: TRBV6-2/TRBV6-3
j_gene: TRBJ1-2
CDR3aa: CASSYSIQGHGYTF
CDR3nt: TGTGCCAGCAGTTACTCGATCCAGGGCCATGGCTACACCTTC

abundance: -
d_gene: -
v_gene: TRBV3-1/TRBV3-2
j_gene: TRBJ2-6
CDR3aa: CASSPPPKQEPSGANVLTF
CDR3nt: TGTGCCAGCAGCCCCCCCCCAAAGCAGGAACCCTCTGGGGCCAACGTCCTGACTTTC

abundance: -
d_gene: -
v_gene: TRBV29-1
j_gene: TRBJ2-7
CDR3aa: CSVVQLSSYEQYF
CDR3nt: TGCAGCGTGGTACAGTTAAGCTCCTACGAGCAGTACTTC

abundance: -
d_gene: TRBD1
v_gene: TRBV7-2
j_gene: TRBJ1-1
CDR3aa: CASSSFATGGRTEAFF
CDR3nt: TGTGCCAGCAGCTCCTTCGCAACAGGGGGACGCACTGAAGCTTTCTTT

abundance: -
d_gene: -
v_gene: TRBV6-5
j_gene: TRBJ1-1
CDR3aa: CASRQFVTEAFF
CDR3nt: TGTGCCAGCAGACAGTTTGTCACTGAAGCTTTCTTT

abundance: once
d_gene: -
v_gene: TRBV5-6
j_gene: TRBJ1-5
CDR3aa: CASSSGAVSNQPQHF
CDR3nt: TGTGCCAGCAGCTCAGGGGCAGTCAGCAATCAGCCCCAGCATTTT

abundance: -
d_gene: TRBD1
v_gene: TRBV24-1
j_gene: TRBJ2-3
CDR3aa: CATSDPRGTGDTQYF
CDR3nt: TGTGCCACCAGTGATCCGAGGGGGACAGGAGATACGCAGTATTTT

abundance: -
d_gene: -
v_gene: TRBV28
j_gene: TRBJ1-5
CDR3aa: CASSSSQVGNQPQHF
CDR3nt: TGTGCCAGCAGTTCTAGCCAAGTCGGCAATCAGCCCCAGCATTTT

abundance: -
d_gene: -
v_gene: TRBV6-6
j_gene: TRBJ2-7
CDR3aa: CASSSGSHEQYF
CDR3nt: TGTGCCAGCAGCTCAGGGTCCCACGAGCAGTACTTC

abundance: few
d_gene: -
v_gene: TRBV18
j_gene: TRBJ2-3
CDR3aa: CASSPPGGLLTDTQYF
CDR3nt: TGTGCCAGCTCACCACCGGGGGGGCTTCTGACCGATACGCAGTATTTT

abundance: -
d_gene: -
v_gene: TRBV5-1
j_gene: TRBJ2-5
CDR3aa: CASSFAGQTQETQYF
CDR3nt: TGCGCCAGCAGCTTTGCGGGACAGACCCAAGAGACCCAGTACTTC

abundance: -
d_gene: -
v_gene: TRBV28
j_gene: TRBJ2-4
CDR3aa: CASSLYRVDIQYF
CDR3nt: TGTGCCAGCAGTTTGTACAGGGTCGACATTCAGTACTTC

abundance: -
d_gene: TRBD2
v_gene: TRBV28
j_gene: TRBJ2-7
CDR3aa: CATGAGGGYEQYF
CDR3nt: TGTGCCACCGGAGCGGGAGGGGGCTACGAGCAGTACTTC

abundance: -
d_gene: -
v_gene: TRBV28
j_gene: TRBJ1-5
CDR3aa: CASRSGNNQPQHF
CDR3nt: TGTGCCAGCAGGTCCGGGAACAATCAGCCCCAGCATTTT

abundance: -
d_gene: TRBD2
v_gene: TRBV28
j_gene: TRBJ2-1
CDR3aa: CASSTLAGVSYNEQFF
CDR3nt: TGTGCCAGCAGTACCCTAGCGGGAGTCTCCTACAATGAGCAGTTCTTC

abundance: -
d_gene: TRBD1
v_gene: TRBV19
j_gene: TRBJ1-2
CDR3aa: CASSTNRGSNYGYTF
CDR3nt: TGTGCCAGTAGTACGAACAGGGGATCTAACTATGGCTACACCTTC

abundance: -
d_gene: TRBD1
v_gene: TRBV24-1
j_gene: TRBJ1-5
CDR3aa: CATYRGYSNQPQHF
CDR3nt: TGTGCCACATACAGGGGCTATAGCAATCAGCCCCAGCATTTT

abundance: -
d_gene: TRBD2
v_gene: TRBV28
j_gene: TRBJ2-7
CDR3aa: CASSLLSSGLVEQHF
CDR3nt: TGTGCCAGCAGTTTATTATCTAGCGGCCTGGTCGAGCAGCACTTC

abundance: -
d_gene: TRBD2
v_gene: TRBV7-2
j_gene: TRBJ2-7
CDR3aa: CASSQLAGGSYEQYF
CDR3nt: TGTGCCAGCAGCCAGCTAGCGGGAGGGAGCTACGAGCAGTACTTC